A selection of T cell receptor beta chains follows, all from one sample in a study of shared clonotypes between healthy human individuals. Produced via immunoSEQ multiplex PCR; TCRdb's table is partial and in-frame only. The sample holds hundreds of thousands of clones, roughly 94% seen once. Sequencing was carried out using naive CD8+ T cells sorted from blood. The receptors originated from a man younger than 40 in good health. CDR3s include the opening cysteine and the closing phenylalanine or tryptophan. Fields, in order: J gene, V gene, D gene, CDR3 DNA, CDR3 protein. D genes are given only for firm matches.

j_call: TRBJ2-3
v_call: TRBV9
d_call: TRBD2
cdr3_nt: TGTGCCAGCAGCGCCCGTGCGGGGGAGAGATCAGATACGCAGTATTTT
cdr3_aa: CASSARAGERSDTQYF

j_call: TRBJ1-1
v_call: TRBV6-6
d_call: NA
cdr3_nt: TGTGCCAGCAGAATGAGGGGGGAAGTAGGAACTGAAGCTTTCTTT
cdr3_aa: CASRMRGEVGTEAFF

j_call: TRBJ2-1
v_call: TRBV2
d_call: NA
cdr3_nt: TGTGCCAGCAGTGAAGGGCACAGGGCAAGCTCCTACAATGAGCAGTTCTTC
cdr3_aa: CASSEGHRASSYNEQFF

j_call: TRBJ2-5
v_call: TRBV5-1
d_call: TRBD2
cdr3_nt: TGCGCCAGCAGCTTGTACATCCTAGCGGGTGGAGAGACCCAGTACTTC
cdr3_aa: CASSLYILAGGETQYF

j_call: TRBJ2-7
v_call: TRBV9
d_call: TRBD2
cdr3_nt: TGTGCCAGCAGCGCGGGTGAGACTAGCTACTACGAGCAGTACTTC
cdr3_aa: CASSAGETSYYEQYF

j_call: TRBJ2-1
v_call: TRBV9
d_call: NA
cdr3_nt: TGTGCCAGCAGCGTAGGAGGCGAGAATGAGCAGTTCTTC
cdr3_aa: CASSVGGENEQFF

j_call: TRBJ2-3
v_call: TRBV19
d_call: NA
cdr3_nt: TGTGCCAGTAGTTTCATTGCCACTAGCACAGATACGCAGTATTTT
cdr3_aa: CASSFIATSTDTQYF

j_call: TRBJ2-1
v_call: TRBV19
d_call: TRBD2
cdr3_nt: TGTGCCAGTAGAAGGCTAGCGGGAGATTTTGAGCAGTTCTTC
cdr3_aa: CASRRLAGDFEQFF

j_call: TRBJ2-2
v_call: TRBV6-1
d_call: NA
cdr3_nt: TGTGCCAGCAGCGGGGTGGCCGTAAACACCGGGGAGCTGTTTTTT
cdr3_aa: CASSGVAVNTGELFF

j_call: TRBJ1-5
v_call: TRBV4-3
d_call: NA
cdr3_nt: TGCGCCAGCAGCCAAGCCCACAGTGAGGAGCTGGGGCCCCAGCATTTT
cdr3_aa: CASSQAHSEELGPQHF

j_call: TRBJ2-7
v_call: TRBV18
d_call: TRBD1
cdr3_nt: TGTGCCAGCTCACCGCGGGACAGGGCTTACTACGAGCAGTACTTC
cdr3_aa: CASSPRDRAYYEQYF

j_call: TRBJ2-7
v_call: TRBV29-1
d_call: NA
cdr3_nt: TGCAGCGTTAAAGCCCCATCAACCTACGAGCAGTACTTC
cdr3_aa: CSVKAPSTYEQYF

j_call: TRBJ2-1
v_call: TRBV4-1
d_call: NA
cdr3_nt: TGCGCCAGCAGCCAAGCTCCCCCCGGGGTGCAGTTCTTC
cdr3_aa: CASSQAPPGVQFF

j_call: TRBJ2-7
v_call: TRBV21-1
d_call: NA
cdr3_nt: TGTGCCAGCAGACCCACTAGCGGGAGTTCTTACGAGCAGTACTTC
cdr3_aa: CASRPTSGSSYEQYF

j_call: TRBJ2-2
v_call: TRBV9
d_call: TRBD1
cdr3_nt: TGTGCCAGCAGCGTTCACAACAGGGGCTTGTCCGGGGAGCTGTTTTTT
cdr3_aa: CASSVHNRGLSGELFF

j_call: TRBJ2-7
v_call: TRBV7-8
d_call: TRBD1
cdr3_nt: TGTGCCAGCAGCCCTTATGACGCTGGACAGGGGTTCTACGAGCAGTACTTC
cdr3_aa: CASSPYDAGQGFYEQYF

j_call: TRBJ2-7
v_call: TRBV18
d_call: TRBD1
cdr3_nt: TGTGCCAGCTCACCACGTGGACAGGGGGCCTACGAGCAGTACTTC
cdr3_aa: CASSPRGQGAYEQYF

j_call: TRBJ2-7
v_call: TRBV10-1
d_call: NA
cdr3_nt: TGCGCCAGCAGTGAGGCCGTTTCGGGGACTGGAGAGCAGTACTTC
cdr3_aa: CASSEAVSGTGEQYF

j_call: TRBJ1-2
v_call: TRBV19
d_call: TRBD1
cdr3_nt: TGTGCCAGTAGCCAGGGACAGCCCTATGGCTACACCTTC
cdr3_aa: CASSQGQPYGYTF

j_call: TRBJ1-1
v_call: TRBV27
d_call: NA
cdr3_nt: TGTGCCAGCAGGCCAGGGATGGTCCTCAACACTGAAGCTTTCTTT
cdr3_aa: CASRPGMVLNTEAFF

j_call: TRBJ2-7
v_call: TRBV7-2
d_call: NA
cdr3_nt: TGTGCCAGCAGCTTATATCATCCCGGGGAGCAGTACTTC
cdr3_aa: CASSLYHPGEQYF

j_call: TRBJ2-5
v_call: TRBV6-6
d_call: NA
cdr3_nt: TGTGCCAGCAGTTACTCAGGACAGGGAGGGGAGACCCAGTACTTC
cdr3_aa: CASSYSGQGGETQYF

j_call: TRBJ1-1
v_call: TRBV10-3
d_call: NA
cdr3_nt: TGTGCCATCAGTGAGTTCGGGGATAGGGGCACTGAAGCTTTCTTT
cdr3_aa: CAISEFGDRGTEAFF

j_call: TRBJ2-3
v_call: TRBV4-1
d_call: TRBD2
cdr3_nt: TGCGCCAGCAGCCATCCCAAGGCGGGAGGCACAGATACGCAGTATTTT
cdr3_aa: CASSHPKAGGTDTQYF